The 32 T cell receptor beta chains in this list originate from one sample, sequenced in a study of OX40 agonist ivuxolimab in advanced cancers. The library was built by means of the immunoSEQ multiplex PCR assay. Not all clones reach the TCRdb copy of this immuneACCESS table, which keeps in-frame sequences only. Checked studies attribute under half of the gap to unresolved V genes and leave the rest unexplained. In all, the sample holds about 50,000 clones, and about four fifths of those were seen once. The ten largest make up 1.2% of the sample. Specimen: CD4+ or CD8+ T cells sorted from blood, collected in a trial of the OX40 agonist ivuxolimab. The receptors were sampled from an adult with an advanced solid tumor such as melanoma, head and neck, liver or kidney cancer.

The V gene is TRBV30, the J gene TRBJ1-2; D unclear. V shed 5 bases and J shed 5 bases, with 12 bases lying between them. CDR3 length: 12 residues. Germline V gene data show CDR1 as GTSNPN and CDR2 as SVGIG (reference sequence). CDR3 bases: TGTGCCTGGGACCCGGGTTCGTATGGCTACACCTTC. Amino acids: CAWDPGSYGYTF.

The chain has TRBV11-2 and TRBJ2-5; D is perhaps TRBD2 (5 bases). The CDR3 totals 14 residues. V lost 3 bases and J 5 bases, leaving 13 bases between the germline ends. Germline V lookup: CDR1 SGHAT, CDR2 FQNNGV. This CDR3 is CASSFRGLGETQYF. In nucleotides, the CDR3 is TGTGCCAGCAGCTTCCGGGGTCTGGGGGAGACCCAGTACTTC.

The chain links TRBV28 to TRBJ1-4; possible D gene TRBD1, 5 bases. V was pared by 5 bases and J by 4 bases, with 17 bases between. The germline V gene has CDR1 MDHEN and CDR2 SYDVKM. This CDR3 is built from 16 residues. CDR3 protein: CASSPHIGGGNEKLFF. CDR3 bases: TGTGCCAGCAGTCCCCACATCGGGGGAGGTAATGAAAAACTGTTTTTT. Full variable domain (rest looked up from reference TRBV28 and TRBJ1-4): DVKVTQSSRYLVKRTGEKVFLECVQDMDHENMFWYRQDPGLGLRLIYFSYDVKMKEKGDIPEGYSVSREKKERFSLILESASTNQTSMYLCASSPHIGGGNEKLFFGSGTQLSVL.

CDR3 in DNA: TGTGCCAGCAGCTTAGGCAGGGGGCCCGCCTACGAGCAGTACTTC. Amino acids: CASSLGRGPAYEQYF. The V gene is TRBV11-2, the J gene TRBJ2-7; TRBD1 matches at 8 bases. This CDR3 spans 15 amino acids. The germline V gene encodes CDR1 SGHAT and CDR2 FQNNGV. The junction had 4 bases not matched to a gene; V was cut back by 1 base and J by 2 bases.

The chain carries TRBV29-1 and TRBJ2-7; unclear D gene. Germline CDR1 SQVTM, CDR2 ANQGSEA. V gave up 4 bases and J gave up 4 bases, with 8 bases separating them. CDR3 length: 11 residues. In DNA, the CDR3 is TGCAGCGTTGGGGATCAATACGAGCAGTACTTC. Translated: CSVGDQYEQYF.

The genes are TRBV7-8 and TRBJ2-1; no clear D gene. The V and J ends lost 3 bases and 3 bases respectively, with 9 bases between them. CDR1 is SGHVS, CDR2 FQNEAQ, per germline. The CDR3 has 14 amino acids. CDR3 sequence reads: CASSFSSYYNEQFF. CDR3 DNA: TGTGCCAGCAGCTTTTCCTCTTACTACAATGAGCAGTTCTTC.

The chain combines TRBV7-2 with TRBJ1-2, with TRBD1 matching over 8 bases. The germline V gene encodes CDR1 SGHTA and CDR2 FQGNSA. The CDR3 extends over 17 amino acids. After removal of 0 bases from V and 5 bases from J, the junction contained 11 bases not matched to a gene. CDR3: CASSLAPGGRGLYGYTF. In DNA form, the CDR3 reads TGTGCCAGCAGCTTAGCGCCGGGTGGCAGGGGGCTATATGGCTACACCTTC.

V is TRBV27 and J is TRBJ2-1, with D perhaps matching TRBD1 (6 bases). Trimming removed 2 bases at V and 3 bases at J, with 14 bases between. Per the germline V gene, CDR1 is MNHEY and CDR2 is SMNVEV (reference sequence). The CDR3 extends over 16 amino acids. Here the CDR3 reads CASSLRGQSNYNEQFF. The CDR3 DNA sequence: TGTGCCAGCAGTTTAAGGGGACAAAGTAACTACAATGAGCAGTTCTTC.

The J gene is TRBJ2-5, the V gene TRBV15, with 10 positions matching TRBD1. This CDR3 has 15 amino acids. Looked up from germline, CDR1 is LNHNV and CDR2 is YYDKDF (reference sequence). V gave up 3 bases and J gave up 4 bases; unmatched junction bases: 5. The chain's CDR3 is CATSRARTGGETQYF. The CDR3 DNA sequence: TGTGCCACCAGCAGGGCCAGGACAGGGGGAGAGACCCAGTACTTC. The complete variable domain, with remaining parts taken from reference TRBV15 and TRBJ2-5, reads DAMVIQNPRYQVTQFGKPVTLSCSQTLNHNVMYWYQQKSSQAPKLLFHYYDKDFNNEADTPDNFQSRRPNTSFCFLDIRSPGLGDTAMYLCATSRARTGGETQYFGPGTRLLVL.

Written as DNA, the CDR3 is TGTGCCAGCAGCAAAAGGGACAGGGCCACTACGAGTTCACCCCTCCACTTT. The encoded protein is CASSKRDRATTSSPLHF. The chain joins TRBV5-4 to TRBJ1-6, with TRBD1 matching over 9 bases. Germline CDR1 and CDR2: SGHNT and YYREEE (reference sequence). The CDR3 has 17 residues. V lost 4 bases and J lost 9; bases outside the gene matches: 14.

This clone was found a few times. The chain couples TRBV27 to TRBJ2-1; TRBD1 matches at 8 bases. CDR3 size: 17 residues. Per the germline V gene, CDR1 is MNHEY and CDR2 is SMNVEV (reference sequence). Unmatched junction bases numbered 14, after V lost 3 bases and J lost 7 bases. The DNA of the CDR3 is TGTGCCAGCAGTTTCGGGGTCGGCAGGGGGCTATCGAATGAGCAGTTCTTC. Translation: CASSFGVGRGLSNEQFF.

The chain employs TRBV7-9 and TRBJ2-1, with D maybe TRBD2 (5 bases). The ends were cut back, 8 bases at V and 3 bases at J, with 23 bases in the middle. Germline CDR1 is SEHNR and CDR2 is FQNEAQ (reference sequence). The CDR3 has 17 residues. DNA of the CDR3: TGTGCCAGCCCTGGTGGCGGGTCAAGCTCTTTCTACAATGAGCAGTTCTTC. Amino acid sequence: CASPGGGSSSFYNEQFF.

The gene calls are TRBV7-2 and TRBJ1-3; a weak D match, TRBD1 (5 bases). The CDR3 is made up of 17 amino acids. V dropped 1 base and J dropped 0 bases, with 13 bases sitting between them. CDR1 and CDR2 from the germline V gene are SGHTA and FQGNSA. The CDR3 nucleotides are TGTGCCAGCAGCTTAGATCGGGGCAGCTTCTCTGGAAACACCATATATTTT. It translates to CASSLDRGSFSGNTIYF.

Only one count was recorded for this clone. J is TRBJ2-7 and V is TRBV6-5, with D hard to call. This CDR3 has 14 residues. Deletions cut 7 bases from V and 1 base from J, with 14 bases between. Germline V gene lookup returns CDR1 MNHEY and CDR2 SVGAGI. The CDR3 here is CASIRDGSSYEQYF. The CDR3 DNA reads as TGTGCCAGCATAAGAGACGGGTCTTCCTACGAGCAGTACTTC.

In DNA, the CDR3 is TGTGCCAGTAGTATAGATCTTACTAGCGGGAGCATGAACGAGCAGTACTTC. Protein product: CASSIDLTSGSMNEQYF. The chain recombines TRBV19 with TRBJ2-7; 11 nucleotides align to TRBD2. V trimming: 0 bases; J trimming: 5 bases; junction bases outside the gene matches: 9. The CDR3 is 17 amino acids. Per germline, CDR1 LNHDA and CDR2 SQIVND (reference sequence).

J is TRBJ2-1 and V is TRBV9, with D unclear. CDR3 length: 16 amino acids. V lost 5 bases and J lost 4, with 19 bases in between. Looked up from germline, CDR1 is SGDLS and CDR2 is YYNGEE. DNA for the CDR3: TGTGCCAGCAGTGCTTTGATTAGCTCCAGTTACAATGAGCAGTTCTTC. Its translation: CASSALISSSYNEQFF.

The J gene is TRBJ1-5, the V gene TRBV7-6; D is unresolved. CDR1 SGHVS and CDR2 FNYEAQ come from the germline V gene. The CDR3 sequence is 13 residues long. V was cut by 1 base and J by 1 base, with 2 bases left in between. The CDR3 nucleotides are TGTGCCAGCAGCTTAGACAGCAATCAGCCCCAGCATTTT. It translates to CASSLDSNQPQHF.

This chain links TRBV9 with TRBJ1-2, with D perhaps TRBD1 (5 bases). The V end lost 5 bases, the J end lost 2 bases, and 13 bases lay between the germline ends. CDR3 length equals 14 residues. CDR1 is SGDLS and CDR2 is YYNGEE in the germline V gene. The CDR3 protein is CASRGQGENYGYTF. CDR3 nucleotide sequence: TGTGCCAGCAGAGGTCAGGGTGAGAACTATGGCTACACCTTC. Supplemented by reference TRBV9 and TRBJ1-2, the full variable domain reads DSGVTQTPKHLITATGQRVTLRCSPRSGDLSVYWYQQSLDQGLQFLIQYYNGEERAKGNILERFSAQQFPDLHSELNLSSLELGDSALYFCASRGQGENYGYTFGSGTRLTVV.

V gene TRBV11-2 combines with J gene TRBJ2-3; 8 bases fit TRBD2. Unmatched junction bases numbered 13, after V lost 5 bases and J lost 6 bases. The germline V gene encodes CDR1 SGHAT and CDR2 FQNNGV. CDR3 length: 16 residues. DNA for the CDR3: TGTGCCAGCAGCCCACGGCCGGGGGGGGGAGTGGATACGCAGTATTTT. The encoded protein is CASSPRPGGGVDTQYF.

This clone was found once. V usage is TRBV7-2 and J usage is TRBJ2-1; D perhaps matches TRBD1 (6 bases). Germline assignment: CDR1 SGHTA and CDR2 FQGNSA. The CDR3 has 15 residues. Trimming removed 5 bases at V and 5 bases at J, with 16 bases between. CDR3 nucleotide sequence: TGTGCCAGCAGCAAACGAAGGGGGACCCACAATGAGCAGTTCTTC. Translating gives CASSKRRGTHNEQFF. The complete variable domain, with remaining parts taken from reference TRBV7-2 and TRBJ2-1, reads GAGVSQSPSNKVTEKGKDVELRCDPISGHTALYWYRQSLGQGLEFLIYFQGNSAPDKSGLPSDRFSAERTGGSVSTLTIQRTQQEDSAVYLCASSKRRGTHNEQFFGPGTRLTVL.

The chain uses TRBV27 and TRBJ2-2; TRBD2 is a possible D gene (7 bases). Germline CDR1 reads MNHEY; CDR2 reads SMNVEV (reference sequence). The CDR3 spans 17 residues. Trimming stripped 6 bases from V and 4 bases from J, with 21 bases between. The CDR3 protein is CASSLRGAGAGTGELFF. CDR3 bases: TGTGCCAGCAGCCTTCGGGGGGCTGGGGCTGGCACCGGGGAGCTGTTTTTT.

The CDR3 DNA is TGTGCCAGTAGTACAACATTCCATGGGGACAATGAGCAGTTCTTC. Protein: CASSTTFHGDNEQFF. The V call is TRBV19, the J call TRBJ2-1; D is undetermined. Germline CDR1 LNHDA, CDR2 SQIVND (reference sequence). Between the trimmed V and J ends, which lost 4 bases and 5 bases, there was a span of 15 bases. This CDR3 region has 15 residues.

This sequence joins TRBV28 and TRBJ2-7, with 7 bases identical to TRBD1. This CDR3 has 18 amino acids. J gave up 6 bases and V 1 base, and 18 bases lay outside the gene matches. The germline V gene encodes CDR1 MDHEN and CDR2 SYDVKM. The CDR3 here is CASSLSYPGTASLGEQYF. The DNA for the CDR3 is TGTGCCAGCAGTTTATCCTATCCTGGGACAGCGTCTCTTGGCGAGCAGTACTTC.

The chain combines TRBV19 with TRBJ1-6, with D perhaps matching TRBD1 (6 bases). Trimming removed 8 bases from V and 7 bases from J, with 12 bases in between. Germline V gives CDR1 LNHDA, CDR2 SQIVND (reference sequence). The CDR3 contains 13 residues. CDR3 sequence reads: CASGGQRNSPLHF. DNA of the CDR3: TGTGCCAGTGGGGGACAAAGAAATTCACCCCTCCACTTT.

The gene calls are TRBV6-1 and TRBJ2-3; 12 positions agree with TRBD2. The CDR3 is made up of 16 amino acids. The germline V gene has CDR1 MNHNS and CDR2 SASEGT. Losses at the gene ends were 4 bases for V and 5 bases for J; bases not matched to a gene: 7. In nucleotides, the CDR3 is TGTGCCAGCAGTGTAAGTCTAGCGGGAGGGCAAGATACGCAGTATTTT. Translation: CASSVSLAGGQDTQYF.

The chain carries TRBV16 and TRBJ1-4; D may be TRBD1 (5 bases). V shed 0 bases and J shed 8 bases, with 13 bases lying between them. The CDR3 sequence is 15 residues long. The V gene's germline CDR1 is KGHSY and CDR2 FQNENV. CDR3 in amino acids: CASSQSGPPGEKLFF. The CDR3 nucleotides read TGTGCCAGCAGCCAATCGGGGCCCCCGGGGGAAAAACTGTTTTTT.

The chain carries TRBV7-2 and TRBJ1-1, with D uncertain. This CDR3 has 13 amino acids. Deletions cut 2 bases from V and 0 bases from J, with 4 bases between. Germline assignment: CDR1 SGHTA and CDR2 FQGNSA. The DNA for the CDR3 is TGTGCCAGCAGCTTACGGATGAACACTGAAGCTTTCTTT. It encodes CASSLRMNTEAFF.

This chain uses TRBV5-5 with TRBJ2-1, with 10 bases identical to TRBD2. The CDR3 runs 15 residues. Germline V gene lookup returns CDR1 SGHKS and CDR2 YYEKEE (reference sequence). Germline trimming cut 6 bases from V and 9 bases from J; bases unmatched to any gene: 12. CDR3 loop: CASTSVAGGQSEQFF. The CDR3 DNA reads as TGTGCCAGCACCTCCGTAGCGGGAGGACAAAGTGAGCAGTTCTTC.

Only a few counts were recorded for this clone. The junction and the germline gene differ at one end; a read error may be behind it. This chain connects TRBV11-2 to TRBJ1-2; D might be TRBD1 (5 bases). Germline V gives CDR1 SGHAT, CDR2 FQNNGV. The length of the CDR3 is 15 residues. This CDR3 reads CVSSSLRGDSSGYTF. CDR3 DNA sequence: TGTGTCAGCAGCTCCCTCCGAGGGGATTCGAGCGGCTACACCTTC.

The chain is built from TRBV4-3 and TRBJ2-6, with D perhaps TRBD1 (6 bases). The germline V and J ends were trimmed by 2 bases and 2 bases, with 13 bases remaining between them. Germline loops: CDR1 LGHNA, CDR2 YSLEER. The CDR3 spans 17 residues. CDR3 bases: TGCGCCAGCAGCCAATTCCATACAGGGACTGGGGCCAACGTCCTGACTTTC. Translating it yields CASSQFHTGTGANVLTF.

The chain couples TRBV15 to TRBJ2-2; D gene ambiguous. The germline V and J ends were trimmed by 2 bases and 8 bases, with 21 bases remaining between them. CDR1 LNHNV and CDR2 YYDKDF come from the germline V gene (reference sequence). The CDR3 totals 17 residues. Here the CDR3 reads CATSRPRSNPNNGELFF. The CDR3 DNA reads as TGTGCCACCAGCAGACCCAGGTCCAACCCAAATAATGGGGAGCTGTTTTTT.

V is TRBV4-3 and J is TRBJ1-4; D uncertain. V was shortened by 0 bases and J by 8 bases, with 16 bases between the two germline ends. Germline assignment: CDR1 LGHNA and CDR2 YSLEER. The CDR3 has 16 amino acids. The DNA for the CDR3 is TGCGCCAGCAGCCAAGATTTTGAAGGAGTAGACGAAAAACTGTTTTTT. As protein: CASSQDFEGVDEKLFF.